This entry describes one T cell receptor (beta chain). Its antigen is as yet unknown. Method: immunoSEQ multiplex PCR; TCRdb's copy keeps in-frame clones and lacks some. Here the sample spans roughly 24,000 clones, around 85% being singletons. Germline V gene data show CDR1 as LGHNA and CDR2 as YNFKEQ. V lost 1 base to trimming and J lost 4 bases, with 11 bases between them. The CDR3 covers 15 residues. The data are from a study of OX40 agonist ivuxolimab in advanced cancers. Across the study: Hepatocellular carcinoma, melanoma, renal cell or head and neck cancer was diagnosed in the dose-escalation patients. General study results and limits: Also showing low normalized T-cell clonal expansion were some of the nonresponders.

The sequence was obtained from an adult with an advanced solid tumor such as melanoma, head and neck, liver or kidney cancer. Sequenced material: CD4+ or CD8+ T cells sorted from blood, taken in a trial of the OX40 agonist ivuxolimab. J is TRBJ2-1 and V is TRBV4-2; TRBD1 is a possible D gene (5 bases). CDR3 coding DNA: TGTGCCAGCAGCCAAGGGCAGGGCCAATACAATGAGCAGTTCTTC. This gives the protein CASSQGQGQYNEQFF.